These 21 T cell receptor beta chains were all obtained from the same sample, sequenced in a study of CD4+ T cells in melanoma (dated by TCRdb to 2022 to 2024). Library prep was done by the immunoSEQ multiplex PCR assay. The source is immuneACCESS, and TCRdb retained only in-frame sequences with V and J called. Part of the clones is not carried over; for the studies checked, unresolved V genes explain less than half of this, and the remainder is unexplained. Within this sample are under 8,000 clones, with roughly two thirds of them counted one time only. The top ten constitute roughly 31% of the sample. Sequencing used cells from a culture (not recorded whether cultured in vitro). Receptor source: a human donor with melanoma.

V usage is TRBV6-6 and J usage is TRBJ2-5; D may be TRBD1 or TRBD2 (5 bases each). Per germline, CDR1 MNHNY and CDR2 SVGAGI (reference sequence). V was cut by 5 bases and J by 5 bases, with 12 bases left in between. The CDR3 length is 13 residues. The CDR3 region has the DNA TGTGCCAGCAGTGGGACCCGACGTGAGACCCAGTACTTC. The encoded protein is CASSGTRRETQYF.

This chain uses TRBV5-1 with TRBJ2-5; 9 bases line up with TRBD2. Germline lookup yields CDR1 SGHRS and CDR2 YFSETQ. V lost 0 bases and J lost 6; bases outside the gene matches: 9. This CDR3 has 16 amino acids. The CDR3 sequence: CASSLALGSGGQTQYF. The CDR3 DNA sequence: TGCGCCAGCAGCTTGGCCCTGGGTAGCGGGGGACAGACCCAGTACTTC.

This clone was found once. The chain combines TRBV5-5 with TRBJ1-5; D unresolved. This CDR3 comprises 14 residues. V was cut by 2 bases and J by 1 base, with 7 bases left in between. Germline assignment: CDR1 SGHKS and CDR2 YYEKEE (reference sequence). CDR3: CASSFQPSNQPQHF. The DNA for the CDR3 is TGTGCCAGCAGCTTCCAACCGAGCAATCAGCCCCAGCATTTT.

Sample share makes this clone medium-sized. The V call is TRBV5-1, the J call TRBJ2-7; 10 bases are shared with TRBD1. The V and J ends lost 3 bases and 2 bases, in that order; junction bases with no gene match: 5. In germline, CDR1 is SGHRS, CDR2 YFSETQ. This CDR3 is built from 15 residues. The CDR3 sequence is CASSSPGQGTYEQYF. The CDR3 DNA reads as TGCGCCAGCAGCTCCCCGGGACAGGGGACCTACGAGCAGTACTTC.

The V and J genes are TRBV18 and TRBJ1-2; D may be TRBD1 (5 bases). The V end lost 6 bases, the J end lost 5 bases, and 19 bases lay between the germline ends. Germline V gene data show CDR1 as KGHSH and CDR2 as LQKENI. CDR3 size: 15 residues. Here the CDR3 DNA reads TGTGCCAGCTCCGAGTTTGGAGGGGCAACGTATGGCTACACCTTC. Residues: CASSEFGGATYGYTF.

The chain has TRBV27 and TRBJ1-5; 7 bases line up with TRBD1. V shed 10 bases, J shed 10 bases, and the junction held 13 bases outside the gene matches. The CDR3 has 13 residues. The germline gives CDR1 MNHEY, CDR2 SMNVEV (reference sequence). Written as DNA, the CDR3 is TGTGCCACCGGAAGGACAGGAGTAGACCCCCAGCATTTT. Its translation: CATGRTGVDPQHF.

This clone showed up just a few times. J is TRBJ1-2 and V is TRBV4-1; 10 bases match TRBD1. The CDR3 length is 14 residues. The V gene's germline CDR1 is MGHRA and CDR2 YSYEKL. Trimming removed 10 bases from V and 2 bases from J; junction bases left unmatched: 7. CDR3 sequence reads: CATRGQGGNYGYTF. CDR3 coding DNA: TGCGCCACTCGCGGACAGGGGGGGAACTATGGCTACACCTTC.

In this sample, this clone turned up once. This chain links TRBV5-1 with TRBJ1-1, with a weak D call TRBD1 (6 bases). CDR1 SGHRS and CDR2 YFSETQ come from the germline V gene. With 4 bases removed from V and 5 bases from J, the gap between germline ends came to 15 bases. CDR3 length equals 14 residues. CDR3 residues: CASSAEGVYTEAFF. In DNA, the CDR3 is TGCGCCAGCAGCGCAGAGGGGGTTTATACTGAAGCTTTCTTT.

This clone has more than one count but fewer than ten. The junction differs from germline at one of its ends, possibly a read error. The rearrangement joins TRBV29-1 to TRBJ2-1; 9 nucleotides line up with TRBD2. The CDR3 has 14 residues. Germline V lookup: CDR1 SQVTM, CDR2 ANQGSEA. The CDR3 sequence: CSIDPSGAGNEQFF. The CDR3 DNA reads TGCAGCATTGATCCTAGCGGGGCGGGCAATGAGCAGTTCTTC.

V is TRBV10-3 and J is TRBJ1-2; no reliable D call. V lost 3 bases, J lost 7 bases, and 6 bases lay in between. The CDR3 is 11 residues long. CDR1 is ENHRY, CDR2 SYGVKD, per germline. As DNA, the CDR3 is TGTGCCATCAGTGAACGGGCTGGCTACACCTTC. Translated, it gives CAISERAGYTF.

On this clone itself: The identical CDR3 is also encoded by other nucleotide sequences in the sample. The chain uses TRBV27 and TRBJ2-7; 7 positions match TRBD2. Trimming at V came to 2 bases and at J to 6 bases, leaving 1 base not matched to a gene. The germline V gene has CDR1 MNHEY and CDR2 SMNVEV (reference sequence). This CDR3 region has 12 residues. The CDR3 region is CASSLTGGEQYF. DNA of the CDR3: TGTGCCAGCAGTTTAACGGGAGGCGAGCAGTACTTC.

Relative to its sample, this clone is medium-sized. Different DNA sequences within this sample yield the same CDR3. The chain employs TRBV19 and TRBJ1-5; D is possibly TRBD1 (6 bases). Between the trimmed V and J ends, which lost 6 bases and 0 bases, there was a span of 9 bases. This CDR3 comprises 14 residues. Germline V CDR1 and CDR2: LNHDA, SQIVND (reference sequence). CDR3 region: CASRQGYSNQPQHF. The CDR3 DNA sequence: TGTGCCAGTAGACAGGGTTATAGCAATCAGCCCCAGCATTTT.

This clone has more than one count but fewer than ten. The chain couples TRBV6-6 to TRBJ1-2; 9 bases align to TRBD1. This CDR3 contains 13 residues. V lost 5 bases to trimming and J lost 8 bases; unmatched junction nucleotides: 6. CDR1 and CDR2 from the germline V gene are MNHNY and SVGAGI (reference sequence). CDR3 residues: CASSPTGGFGYTF. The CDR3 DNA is TGTGCCAGCAGTCCGACAGGGGGTTTCGGCTACACCTTC.

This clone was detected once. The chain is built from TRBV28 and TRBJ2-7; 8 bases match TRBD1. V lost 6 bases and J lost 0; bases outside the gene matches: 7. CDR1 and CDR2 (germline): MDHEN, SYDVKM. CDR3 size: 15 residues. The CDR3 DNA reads TGTGCCAGCAGAAAAGCGACAGGGGCCTCCTACGAGCAGTACTTC. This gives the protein CASRKATGASYEQYF.

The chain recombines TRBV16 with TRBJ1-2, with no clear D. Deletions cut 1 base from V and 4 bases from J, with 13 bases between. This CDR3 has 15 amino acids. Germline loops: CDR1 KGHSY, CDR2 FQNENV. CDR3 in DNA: TGTGCCAGCAGCCAATGGAGTCACGACCGCTATGGCTACACCTTC. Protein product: CASSQWSHDRYGYTF.

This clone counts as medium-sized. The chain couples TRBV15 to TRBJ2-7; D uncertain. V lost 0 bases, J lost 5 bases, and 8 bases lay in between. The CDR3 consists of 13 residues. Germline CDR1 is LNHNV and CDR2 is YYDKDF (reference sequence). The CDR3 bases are TGTGCCACCAGCAGAGATCCGGGCCACGAGCAGTACTTC. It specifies CATSRDPGHEQYF. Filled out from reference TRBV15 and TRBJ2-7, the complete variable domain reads DAMVIQNPRYQVTQFGKPVTLSCSQTLNHNVMYWYQQKSSQAPKLLFHYYDKDFNNEADTPDNFQSRRPNTSFCFLDIRSPGLGDTAMYLCATSRDPGHEQYFGPGTRLTVT.

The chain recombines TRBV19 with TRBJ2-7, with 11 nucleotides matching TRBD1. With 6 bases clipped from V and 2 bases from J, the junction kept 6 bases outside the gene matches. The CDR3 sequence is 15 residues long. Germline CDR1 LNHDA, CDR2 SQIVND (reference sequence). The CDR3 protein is CASRLRDRGTYEQYF. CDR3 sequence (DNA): TGTGCCAGTAGACTCCGGGACAGGGGGACCTACGAGCAGTACTTC.

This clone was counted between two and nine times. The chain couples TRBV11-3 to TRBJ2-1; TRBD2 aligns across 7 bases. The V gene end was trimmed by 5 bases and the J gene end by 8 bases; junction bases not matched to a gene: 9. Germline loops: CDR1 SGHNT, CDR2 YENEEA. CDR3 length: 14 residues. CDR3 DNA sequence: TGTGCCAGCAGCCCGGGGGGAGGTTACGATGAGCAGTTCTTC. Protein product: CASSPGGGYDEQFF.

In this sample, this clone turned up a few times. CDR3 bases: TGTGCCAGCAGTCCCTCCCCCGGGACGCGGGATACGCAGTATTTT. Protein sequence: CASSPSPGTRDTQYF. The V and J genes are TRBV27 and TRBJ2-3, with D perhaps given as TRBD1 or TRBD2 (5 bases each). Per germline, CDR1 MNHEY and CDR2 SMNVEV (reference sequence). CDR3 length equals 15 residues. V shed 5 bases and J shed 6 bases, with 18 bases lying between them.

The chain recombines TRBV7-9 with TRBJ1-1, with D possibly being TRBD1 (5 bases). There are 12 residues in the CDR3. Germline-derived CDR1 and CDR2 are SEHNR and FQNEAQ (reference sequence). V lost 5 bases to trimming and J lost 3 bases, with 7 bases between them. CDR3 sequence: CASSGGYTEAFF. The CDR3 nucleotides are TGTGCCAGCAGCGGGGGTTACACTGAAGCTTTCTTT.

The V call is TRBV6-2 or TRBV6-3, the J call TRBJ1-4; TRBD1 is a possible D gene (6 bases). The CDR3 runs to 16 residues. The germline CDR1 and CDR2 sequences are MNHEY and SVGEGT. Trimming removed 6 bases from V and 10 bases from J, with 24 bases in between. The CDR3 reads CASSRSRQAATGKLFF. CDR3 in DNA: TGTGCCAGCAGCAGAAGCCGACAGGCCGCAACTGGAAAACTGTTTTTT.